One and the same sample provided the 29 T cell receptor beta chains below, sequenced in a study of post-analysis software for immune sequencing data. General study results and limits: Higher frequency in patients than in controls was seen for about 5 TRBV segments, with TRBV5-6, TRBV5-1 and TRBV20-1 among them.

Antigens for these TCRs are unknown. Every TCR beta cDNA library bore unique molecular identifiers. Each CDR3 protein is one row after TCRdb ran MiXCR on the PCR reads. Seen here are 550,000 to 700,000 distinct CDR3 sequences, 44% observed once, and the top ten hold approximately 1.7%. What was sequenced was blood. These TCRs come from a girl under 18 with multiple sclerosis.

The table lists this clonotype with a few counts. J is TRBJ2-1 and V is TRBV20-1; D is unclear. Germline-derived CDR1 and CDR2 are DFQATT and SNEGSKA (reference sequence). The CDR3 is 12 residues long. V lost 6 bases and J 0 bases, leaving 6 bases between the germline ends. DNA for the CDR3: TGCAGTGCCCCAAGCTCCTACAATGAGCAGTTCTTC. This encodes CSAPSSYNEQFF.

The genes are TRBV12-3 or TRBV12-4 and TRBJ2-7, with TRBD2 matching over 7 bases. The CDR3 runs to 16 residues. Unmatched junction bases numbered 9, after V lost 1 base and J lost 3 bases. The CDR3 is CASSLGASGGVYEQYF. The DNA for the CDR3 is TGTGCCAGCAGTTTAGGCGCTAGCGGAGGGGTCTACGAGCAGTACTTC.

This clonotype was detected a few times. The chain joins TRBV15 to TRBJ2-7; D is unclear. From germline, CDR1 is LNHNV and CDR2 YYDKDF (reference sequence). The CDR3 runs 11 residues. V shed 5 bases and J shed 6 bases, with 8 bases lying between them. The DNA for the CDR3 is TGTGCCACCAGCCAAAGGTCCGAGCAGTACTTC. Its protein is CATSQRSEQYF. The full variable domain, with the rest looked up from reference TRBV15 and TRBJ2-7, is DAMVIQNPRYQVTQFGKPVTLSCSQTLNHNVMYWYQQKSSQAPKLLFHYYDKDFNNEADTPDNFQSRRPNTSFCFLDIRSPGLGDTAMYLCATSQRSEQYFGPGTRLTVT.

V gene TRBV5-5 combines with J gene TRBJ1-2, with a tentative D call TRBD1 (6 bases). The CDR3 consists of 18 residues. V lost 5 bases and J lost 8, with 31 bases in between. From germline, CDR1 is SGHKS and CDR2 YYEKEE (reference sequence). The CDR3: CASRIQDPRLQGREGYTF. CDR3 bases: TGTGCCAGCAGAATCCAAGATCCCAGACTACAGGGACGTGAAGGCTACACCTTC.

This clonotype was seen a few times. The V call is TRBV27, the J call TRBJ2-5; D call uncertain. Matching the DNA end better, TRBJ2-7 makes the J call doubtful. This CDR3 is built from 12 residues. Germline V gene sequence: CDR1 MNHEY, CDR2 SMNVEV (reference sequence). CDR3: CASSSPVDEQYF. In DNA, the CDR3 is TGTGCCAGCAGTTCCCCCGTGGACGAGCAGTACTTC.

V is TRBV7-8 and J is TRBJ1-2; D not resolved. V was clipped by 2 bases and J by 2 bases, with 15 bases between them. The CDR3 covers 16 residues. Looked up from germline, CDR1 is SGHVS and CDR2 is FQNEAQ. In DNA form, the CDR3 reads TGTGCCAGCAGCTTATTGTTGCGGGATCGGAACTATGGCTACACCTTC. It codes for CASSLLLRDRNYGYTF.

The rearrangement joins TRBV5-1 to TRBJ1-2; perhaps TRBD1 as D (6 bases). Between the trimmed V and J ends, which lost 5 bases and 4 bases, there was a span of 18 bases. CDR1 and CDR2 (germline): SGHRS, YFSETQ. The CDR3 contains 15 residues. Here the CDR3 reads CASSSPSGVFYGYTF. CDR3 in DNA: TGCGCCAGCAGTTCGCCTTCAGGGGTCTTCTATGGCTACACCTTC.

This CDR3 reads CASSLRGGDTDTQYF. The CDR3 coding sequence is TGCGCCAGCAGCTTGCGGGGAGGGGACACAGATACGCAGTATTTT. V and J are TRBV5-1 and TRBJ2-3, with 7 bases matching TRBD2. The junction had 4 bases not matched to a gene; V was cut back by 1 base and J by 2 bases. This CDR3 is 15 amino acids long. The V gene's germline CDR1 is SGHRS and CDR2 YFSETQ.

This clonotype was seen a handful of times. The CDR3 nucleotides are TGCAGTGCTAAGGAGGGGGCAGATACGCAGTATTTT. It yields the protein CSAKEGADTQYF. The gene calls are TRBV20-1 and TRBJ2-3; D assignment may be TRBD1 or TRBD2 (6 bases each). Trimming shortened V by 4 bases and J by 4 bases, and 9 bases separated the two germline ends. The germline CDR1 and CDR2 sequences are DFQATT and SNEGSKA (reference sequence). This CDR3 is built from 12 residues.

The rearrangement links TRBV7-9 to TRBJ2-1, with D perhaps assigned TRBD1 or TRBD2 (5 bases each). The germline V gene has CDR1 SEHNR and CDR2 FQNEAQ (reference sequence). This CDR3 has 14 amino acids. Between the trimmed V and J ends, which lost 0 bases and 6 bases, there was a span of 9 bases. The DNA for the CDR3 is TGTGCCAGCAGCTTAGCGATTGGGACCAATGAGCAGTTCTTC. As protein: CASSLAIGTNEQFF.

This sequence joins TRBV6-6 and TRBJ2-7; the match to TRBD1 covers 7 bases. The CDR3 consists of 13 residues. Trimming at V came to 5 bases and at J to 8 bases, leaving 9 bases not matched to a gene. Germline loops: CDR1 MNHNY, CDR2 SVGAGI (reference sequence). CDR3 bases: TGTGCCAGCAGTGATATGGGACAGAACCAGCAGTACTTC. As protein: CASSDMGQNQQYF.

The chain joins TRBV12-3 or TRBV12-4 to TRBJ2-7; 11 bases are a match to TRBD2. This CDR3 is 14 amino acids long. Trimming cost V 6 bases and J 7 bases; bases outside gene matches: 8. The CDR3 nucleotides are TGTGCCAGCAGCTATAGCGGGAGGGCGGGTGAGCAGTACTTC. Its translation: CASSYSGRAGEQYF.

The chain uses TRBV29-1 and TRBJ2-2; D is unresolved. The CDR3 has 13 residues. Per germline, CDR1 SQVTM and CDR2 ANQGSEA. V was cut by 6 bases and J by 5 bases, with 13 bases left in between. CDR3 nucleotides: TGCAGCGTAGGTTACTCACAAACCGGGGAGCTGTTTTTT. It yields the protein CSVGYSQTGELFF.

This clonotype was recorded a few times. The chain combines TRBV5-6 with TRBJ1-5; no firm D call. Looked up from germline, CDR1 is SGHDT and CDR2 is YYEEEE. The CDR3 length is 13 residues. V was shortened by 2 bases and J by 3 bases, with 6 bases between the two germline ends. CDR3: CASSFSPNQPQHF. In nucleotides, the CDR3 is TGTGCCAGCAGCTTCAGTCCCAATCAGCCCCAGCATTTT.

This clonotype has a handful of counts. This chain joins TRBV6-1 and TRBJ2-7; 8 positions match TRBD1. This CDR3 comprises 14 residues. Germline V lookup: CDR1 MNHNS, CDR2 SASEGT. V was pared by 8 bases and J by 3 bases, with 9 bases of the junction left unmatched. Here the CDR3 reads CASPRTGRDYEQYF. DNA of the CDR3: TGTGCCAGCCCAAGGACAGGGAGAGACTACGAGCAGTACTTC.

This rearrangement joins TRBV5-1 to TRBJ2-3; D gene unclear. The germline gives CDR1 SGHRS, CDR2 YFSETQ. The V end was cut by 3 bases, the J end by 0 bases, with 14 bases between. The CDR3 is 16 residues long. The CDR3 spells CASSSVQISSTDTQYF. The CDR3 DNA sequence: TGCGCCAGCAGCTCGGTACAGATTTCTAGCACAGATACGCAGTATTTT.

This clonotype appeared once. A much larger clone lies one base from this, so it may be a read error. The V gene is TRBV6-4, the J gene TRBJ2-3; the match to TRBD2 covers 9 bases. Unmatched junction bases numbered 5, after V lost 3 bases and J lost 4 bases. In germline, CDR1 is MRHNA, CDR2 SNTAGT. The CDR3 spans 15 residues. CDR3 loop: CASSETGGGADTQYF. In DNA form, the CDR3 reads TGTGCCAGCAGTGAGACTGGCGGGGGGGCAGATACGCAGTATTTT.

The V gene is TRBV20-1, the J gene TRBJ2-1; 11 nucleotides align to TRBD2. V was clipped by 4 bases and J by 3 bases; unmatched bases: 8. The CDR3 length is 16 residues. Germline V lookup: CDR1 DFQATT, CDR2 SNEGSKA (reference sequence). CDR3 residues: CSATSRLAGNYNEQFF. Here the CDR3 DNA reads TGCAGTGCTACATCGAGACTAGCGGGGAACTACAATGAGCAGTTCTTC.

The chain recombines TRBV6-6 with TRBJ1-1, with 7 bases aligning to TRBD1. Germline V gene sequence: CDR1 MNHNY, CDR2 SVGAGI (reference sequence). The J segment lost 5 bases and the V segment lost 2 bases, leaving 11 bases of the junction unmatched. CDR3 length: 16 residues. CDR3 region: CASSYPREGARTEAFF. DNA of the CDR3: TGTGCCAGCAGTTACCCTAGGGAGGGGGCGCGGACTGAAGCTTTCTTT.

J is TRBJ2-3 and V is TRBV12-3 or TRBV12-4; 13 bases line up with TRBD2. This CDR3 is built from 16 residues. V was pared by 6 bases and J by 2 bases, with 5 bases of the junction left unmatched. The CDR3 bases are TGTGCCAGCAGCCGGACTAGCGGGAGTGTCACAGATACGCAGTATTTT. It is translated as CASSRTSGSVTDTQYF.

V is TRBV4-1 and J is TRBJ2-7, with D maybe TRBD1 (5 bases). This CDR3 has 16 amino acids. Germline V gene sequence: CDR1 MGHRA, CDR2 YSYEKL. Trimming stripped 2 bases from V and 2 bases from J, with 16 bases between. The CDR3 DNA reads TGCGCCAGCAGCCAACAACAGGCGGACGCCACCTACGAGCAGTACTTC. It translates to CASSQQQADATYEQYF.

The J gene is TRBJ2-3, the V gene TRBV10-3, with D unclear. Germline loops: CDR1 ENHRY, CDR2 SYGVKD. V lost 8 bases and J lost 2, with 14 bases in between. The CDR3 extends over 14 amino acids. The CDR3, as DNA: TGTGCCATCCGGAGCCTCTCACCCACAGATACGCAGTATTTT. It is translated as CAIRSLSPTDTQYF.

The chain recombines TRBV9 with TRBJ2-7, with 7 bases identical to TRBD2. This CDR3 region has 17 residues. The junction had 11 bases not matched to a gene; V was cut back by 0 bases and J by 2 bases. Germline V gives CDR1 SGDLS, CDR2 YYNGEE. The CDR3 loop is CASSVGLGGGDPYEQYF. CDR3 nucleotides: TGTGCCAGCAGCGTAGGGCTCGGCGGGGGTGATCCCTACGAGCAGTACTTC.

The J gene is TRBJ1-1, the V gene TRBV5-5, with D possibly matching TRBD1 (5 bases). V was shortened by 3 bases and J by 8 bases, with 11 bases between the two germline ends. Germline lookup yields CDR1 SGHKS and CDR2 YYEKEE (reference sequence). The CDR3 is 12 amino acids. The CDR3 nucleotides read TGTGCCAGCAGCTCCTGGGGCCTCGAAGCTTTCTTT. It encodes CASSSWGLEAFF.

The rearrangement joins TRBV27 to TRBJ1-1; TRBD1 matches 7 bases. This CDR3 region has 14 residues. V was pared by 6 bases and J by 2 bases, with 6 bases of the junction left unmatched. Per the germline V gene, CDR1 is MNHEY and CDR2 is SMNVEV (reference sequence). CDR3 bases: TGTGCCAGCAGGGTACAGGGGAAAAACACTGAAGCTTTCTTT. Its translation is CASRVQGKNTEAFF.

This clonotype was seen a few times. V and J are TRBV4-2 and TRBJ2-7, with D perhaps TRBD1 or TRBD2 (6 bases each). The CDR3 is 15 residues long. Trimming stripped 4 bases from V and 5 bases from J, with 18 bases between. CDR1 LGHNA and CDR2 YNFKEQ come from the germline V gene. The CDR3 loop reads CASSRWDRGVNEQYF. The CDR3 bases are TGTGCCAGCAGCCGATGGGATAGGGGGGTAAACGAGCAGTACTTC.

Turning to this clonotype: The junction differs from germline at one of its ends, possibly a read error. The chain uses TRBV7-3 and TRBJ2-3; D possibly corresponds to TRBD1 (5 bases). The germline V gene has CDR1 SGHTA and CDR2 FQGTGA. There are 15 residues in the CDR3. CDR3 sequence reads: CASSLTGSSTDTQYF. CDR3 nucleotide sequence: TGTGCCAGCAGTTTAACAGGATCTAGCACAGATACGCAGTATTTT.

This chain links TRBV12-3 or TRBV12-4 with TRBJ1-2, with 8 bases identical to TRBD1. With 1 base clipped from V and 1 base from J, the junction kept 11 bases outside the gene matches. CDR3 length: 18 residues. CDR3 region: CASSLGPTGQGFNYGYTF. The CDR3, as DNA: TGTGCCAGCAGTTTAGGCCCAACCGGACAGGGCTTTAACTATGGCTACACCTTC.

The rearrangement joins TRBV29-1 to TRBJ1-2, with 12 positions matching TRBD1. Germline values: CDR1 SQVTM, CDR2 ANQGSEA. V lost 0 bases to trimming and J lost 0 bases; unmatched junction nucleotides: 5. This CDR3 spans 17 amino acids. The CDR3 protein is CSVEDRGTGGPNYGYTF. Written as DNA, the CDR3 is TGCAGCGTTGAAGATCGTGGGACAGGGGGCCCTAACTATGGCTACACCTTC. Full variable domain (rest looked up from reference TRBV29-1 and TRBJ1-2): SAVISQKPSRDICQRGTSLTIQCQVDSQVTMMFWYRQQPGQSLTLIATANQGSEATYESGFVIDKFPISRPNLTFSTLTVSNMSPEDSSIYLCSVEDRGTGGPNYGYTFGSGTRLTVV.